This T cell receptor beta chain was identified during a study of T-cell memory formation after mild COVID-19. Study information: Clustering of TCRs was largely donor specific.

Study-wide results and limits: SARS-CoV-2 specificity of second-wave clones peaking day 37 was unconfirmed.

The table lists this clonotype with many counts. Its antigen is unknown. CDR3 length equals 16 residues. Per the germline V gene, CDR1 is LGHNA and CDR2 is YSLEER. The ends were cut back, 7 bases at V and 0 bases at J, with 16 bases in the middle. TCRdb re-analysed the 5' RACE reads in MiXCR, keeping a single row per CDR3 protein. The sample has about 88,000 distinct CDR3 sequences, about 23% seen once. This chain uses TRBV4-3 with TRBJ2-1; tentative D call: TRBD2 (5 bases). The source of this sequence is a man in his late teens or twenties who had mild COVID-19 (a few samples of this study predate the infection). Cell type and time point are not known. Sequencing was performed on PBMCs or a T cell subset sorted from them (not recorded which). CDR3 sequence reads: CASTPTAGSSYNEQFF. The DNA for the CDR3 is TGCGCCAGCACCCCCACGGCGGGTAGCTCCTACAATGAGCAGTTCTTC.